These T cell receptor beta chains were read from a single sample in a study of shared clonotypes between healthy human individuals. Measured with immunoSEQ multiplex PCR; TCRdb has only the in-frame clones, and not every one. The sample lists roughly 2,000,000 clones, approximately 94% occurring once. The specimen sequenced was naive CD8+ T cells sorted from blood. These receptors all come from a man between 18 and 35 years old in good health. Each CDR3 is given with its conserved first and last residue. Each record gives: J gene, V gene, D gene, clone size, CDR3 DNA, CDR3 protein. The D gene is left open where the match is weak. For some rows the clone size is stated as once, few or many, or as a class when expanded; others skip it.

J: TRBJ2-7; V: TRBV6-5; D: NA; size: NA; DNA: TGTGCCAGCAGTTACTCCGACAGAGCCTACGAGCAGTACTTC; CDR3: CASSYSDRAYEQYF
J: TRBJ2-5; V: TRBV6-5; D: TRBD2; size: NA; DNA: TGTGCCAGCAGTTACTCGGGGGGGATCCAAGAGACCCAGTACTTC; CDR3: CASSYSGGIQETQYF
J: TRBJ2-4; V: TRBV11-2; D: NA; size: once; DNA: TGTGCCAGCAGCCCCTTCCGGGTCGGGGTTGCAAACATTCAGTACTTC; CDR3: CASSPFRVGVANIQYF
J: TRBJ1-5; V: TRBV6-5; D: NA; size: NA; DNA: TGTGCCAGCAGTTCGACCTACAGGGATGGCAATCAGCCCCAGCATTTT; CDR3: CASSSTYRDGNQPQHF
J: TRBJ2-7; V: TRBV2; D: TRBD2; size: NA; DNA: TGTGCCAGCAGTGAGGGTAGCGGGAGTTCCTACGAGCAGTACTTC; CDR3: CASSEGSGSSYEQYF
J: TRBJ2-1; V: TRBV7-6; D: NA; size: NA; DNA: TGTGCCAGCAGCTTAGCGGTCGGGGATGCCACTGACAATGAGCAGTTCTTC; CDR3: CASSLAVGDATDNEQFF
J: TRBJ1-1; V: TRBV6-4; D: NA; size: NA; DNA: TGTGCCAGCAGTGAAGAGGTCTGGAACACTGAAGCTTTCTTT; CDR3: CASSEEVWNTEAFF
J: TRBJ2-7; V: TRBV11-2; D: TRBD1; size: NA; DNA: TGTGCCAGCAGCGTTGGGACAGGGGGCACCTACGAGCAGTACTTC; CDR3: CASSVGTGGTYEQYF
J: TRBJ2-7; V: TRBV5-6; D: NA; size: NA; DNA: TGTGCCAGCAGCCCAGAGGGATACTACGAGCAGTACTTC; CDR3: CASSPEGYYEQYF
J: TRBJ2-7; V: TRBV9; D: NA; size: NA; DNA: TGTGCCAGCAGCGTAGGACTAGGGACCGGGGAGCAGTACTTC; CDR3: CASSVGLGTGEQYF
J: TRBJ2-5; V: TRBV27; D: TRBD2; size: NA; DNA: TGTGCCAGCAAAAGGGGAGGGGAGGGGCTCCAAGAGACCCAGTACTTC; CDR3: CASKRGGEGLQETQYF
J: TRBJ2-7; V: TRBV4-3; D: TRBD1; size: once; DNA: TGCGCCAGCAGCCTTAACAGATGGGACAGGGTTTACGAGCAGTACTTC; CDR3: CASSLNRWDRVYEQYF
J: TRBJ2-7; V: TRBV6-1; D: TRBD2; size: NA; DNA: TGTGCCAGCAGTGAAGGTCTAGCGGGAGCCTACGAGCAGTACTTC; CDR3: CASSEGLAGAYEQYF
J: TRBJ1-5; V: TRBV7-9; D: NA; size: once; DNA: TGTGCCAGCAGCTCCCCCGCCAGCACCCAGCCCCAGCATTTT; CDR3: CASSSPASTQPQHF
J: TRBJ2-5; V: TRBV10-2; D: NA; size: NA; DNA: TGCGCCAGCAGCGCTGGGACCTATACTGAGACCCAGTACTTC; CDR3: CASSAGTYTETQYF
J: TRBJ2-1; V: TRBV6-6; D: TRBD1; size: NA; DNA: TGTGCCAGCAGTATCCGGACAGGGGTGTTTACTGAGCAGTTCTTC; CDR3: CASSIRTGVFTEQFF
J: TRBJ2-7; V: TRBV7-2; D: NA; size: NA; DNA: TGTGCCAGCAGCCTTGGGAGCGACGAGCAGTACTTC; CDR3: CASSLGSDEQYF
J: TRBJ1-5; V: TRBV6-1; D: TRBD1; size: NA; DNA: TGTGCCAGCAGTGAAGCCAGGGGGTATAGTAGCAATCAGCCCCAGCATTTT; CDR3: CASSEARGYSSNQPQHF
J: TRBJ1-1; V: TRBV7-8; D: NA; size: once; DNA: TGTGCCAGCAGCTTAGCGGAAAGGGGGGGGAACACTGAAGCTTTCTTT; CDR3: CASSLAERGGNTEAFF
J: TRBJ2-4; V: TRBV7-9; D: TRBD1; size: NA; DNA: TGTGCCAGCAGCGTGGGACAGATTCAGTACTTC; CDR3: CASSVGQIQYF
J: TRBJ2-2; V: TRBV30; D: TRBD1; size: NA; DNA: TGTGCCTGGAGTGGGACAGGGGACACCGGGGAGCTGTTTTTT; CDR3: CAWSGTGDTGELFF
J: TRBJ1-6; V: TRBV14; D: NA; size: NA; DNA: TGTGCCAGCAGCCAGGGAAGAACAGTAAATTCACCCCTCCACTTT; CDR3: CASSQGRTVNSPLHF
J: TRBJ1-3; V: TRBV6-1; D: NA; size: NA; DNA: TGTGCCAGCAGTGATCGACAGGATGAAGCTGGAAACACCATATATTTT; CDR3: CASSDRQDEAGNTIYF
J: TRBJ2-1; V: TRBV27; D: TRBD2; size: NA; DNA: TGTGCCAGCAGTTTCCTCGGGGGGGCCGGTTACAATGAGCAGTTCTTC; CDR3: CASSFLGGAGYNEQFF
J: TRBJ1-4; V: TRBV7-9; D: NA; size: NA; DNA: TGTGCCAGCAGCCCGCCAGCTGGCGAAAAACTGTTTTTT; CDR3: CASSPPAGEKLFF
J: TRBJ2-2; V: TRBV30; D: NA; size: NA; DNA: TGTGCCTGGAGTGTACTATCCCCTAGCGTCGGGGAGCTGTTTTTT; CDR3: CAWSVLSPSVGELFF
J: TRBJ2-1; V: TRBV7-8; D: NA; size: NA; DNA: TGTGCCAGCAGCTTAACCCCCACGGGGGATGAGCAGTTCTTC; CDR3: CASSLTPTGDEQFF
J: TRBJ1-5; V: TRBV7-9; D: TRBD1; size: NA; DNA: TGTGCCAGCAGCGGGGGACAGGGCCTCAATCAGCCCCAGCATTTT; CDR3: CASSGGQGLNQPQHF
J: TRBJ2-7; V: TRBV6-6; D: NA; size: NA; DNA: TGTGCCAGCAGCTACAGGGAGGTCTACGAGCAGTACTTC; CDR3: CASSYREVYEQYF
J: TRBJ1-1; V: TRBV19; D: NA; size: NA; DNA: TGTGCCAGTAGTATTGCCGGCTACGCGAACACTGAAGCTTTCTTT; CDR3: CASSIAGYANTEAFF
J: TRBJ2-1; V: TRBV4-3; D: TRBD2; size: NA; DNA: TGCGCCAGCAGTCGGACTAGCGGGAACTACAATGAGCAGTTCTTC; CDR3: CASSRTSGNYNEQFF
J: TRBJ2-1; V: TRBV25-1; D: NA; size: NA; DNA: TGTGCCAGCAGGGAGGGTAATTCCTACAATGAGCAGTTCTTC; CDR3: CASREGNSYNEQFF
J: TRBJ2-7; V: TRBV15; D: NA; size: NA; DNA: TGTGCCACCAGCAGGGCGGGCGGGGGCCACGAGCAGTACTTC; CDR3: CATSRAGGGHEQYF
J: TRBJ2-7; V: TRBV29-1; D: NA; size: NA; DNA: TGCAGCGCCTGGGACGGCTACGAGCAGTACTTC; CDR3: CSAWDGYEQYF
J: TRBJ1-2; V: TRBV6-5; D: NA; size: NA; DNA: TGTGCCAGCAGTTACTCCGAAGGGTACTATGGCTACACCTTC; CDR3: CASSYSEGYYGYTF
J: TRBJ2-7; V: TRBV4-3; D: TRBD1; size: NA; DNA: TGCGCCAGCAGCCAAGAGGCAGGGGGTACCTACGAGCAGTACTTC; CDR3: CASSQEAGGTYEQYF
J: TRBJ2-1; V: TRBV10-2; D: TRBD2; size: NA; DNA: TGCGCCAGCAGTGACCCTAGCGGGAGGGGAAGGTACAATGAGCAGTTCTTC; CDR3: CASSDPSGRGRYNEQFF
J: TRBJ2-7; V: TRBV5-5; D: TRBD2; size: NA; DNA: TGTGCCAGCAGCCATCTGCTAGCGGACTTCTACGAGCAGTACTTC; CDR3: CASSHLLADFYEQYF
J: TRBJ2-7; V: TRBV6-6; D: TRBD1; size: NA; DNA: TGTGCCAGCAGTTACGAGGGACAGGGCTACGAGCAGTACTTC; CDR3: CASSYEGQGYEQYF
J: TRBJ1-3; V: TRBV27; D: NA; size: NA; DNA: TGTGCCAGCAGTCCAATGGGTCCCTACTCTGGAAACACCATATATTTT; CDR3: CASSPMGPYSGNTIYF
J: TRBJ1-1; V: TRBV19; D: TRBD1; size: NA; DNA: TGTGCCAGTAGTATAGTCACAACAGGGGGGAACACTGAAGCTTTCTTT; CDR3: CASSIVTTGGNTEAFF
J: TRBJ2-1; V: TRBV7-6; D: NA; size: NA; DNA: TGTGCCAGCAGCCCTAGAGGGGGGACGAATGAGCAGTTCTTC; CDR3: CASSPRGGTNEQFF
J: TRBJ1-1; V: TRBV7-8; D: NA; size: NA; DNA: TGTGCCAGCAGGCGGGCCGAGAACACTGAAGCTTTCTTT; CDR3: CASRRAENTEAFF
J: TRBJ2-3; V: TRBV18; D: TRBD1; size: NA; DNA: TGTGCCAGCTCCCCAGACAGGGGGCAAGGGACAGATACGCAGTATTTT; CDR3: CASSPDRGQGTDTQYF
J: TRBJ2-2; V: TRBV6-6; D: NA; size: NA; DNA: TGTGCCAGCAGTTTGGTGCCTAAGAACACCGGGGAGCTGTTTTTT; CDR3: CASSLVPKNTGELFF
J: TRBJ2-7; V: TRBV2; D: NA; size: NA; DNA: TGTGCCAGCGGTGGCAGGGTCTCCTACGAGCAGTACTTC; CDR3: CASGGRVSYEQYF
J: TRBJ2-5; V: TRBV28; D: NA; size: NA; DNA: TGTGCCTCCCTAGATCCACTGGAGGCAGGGTCAGAGACCCAGTACTTC; CDR3: CASLDPLEAGSETQYF
J: TRBJ1-1; V: TRBV19; D: NA; size: NA; DNA: TGTGCCAGTAACCTAATGGGGGACGGGGGCACTGAAGCTTTCTTT; CDR3: CASNLMGDGGTEAFF
J: TRBJ2-3; V: TRBV11-2; D: TRBD2; size: NA; DNA: TGTGCCAGCAGCTTAGTTGCGGGAGTCCTTGATACGCAGTATTTT; CDR3: CASSLVAGVLDTQYF
J: TRBJ2-2; V: TRBV5-4; D: NA; size: NA; DNA: TGTGCCAGCAGCCCCCTAGGAGCGGGCCTTACCGGGGAGCTGTTTTTT; CDR3: CASSPLGAGLTGELFF
J: TRBJ2-7; V: TRBV11-2; D: NA; size: NA; DNA: TGTGCCAGCAGCTGGGGGTCCTACGAGCAGTACTTC; CDR3: CASSWGSYEQYF
J: TRBJ2-7; V: TRBV18; D: TRBD1; size: NA; DNA: TGTGCCAGCTCGCAGGACGGGACAGGGAAATACGAGCAGTACTTC; CDR3: CASSQDGTGKYEQYF
J: TRBJ2-3; V: TRBV28; D: TRBD2; size: NA; DNA: TGTGCCAGCAGTTTTCGACTAGCGGGGGATACGCAGTATTTT; CDR3: CASSFRLAGDTQYF
J: TRBJ2-2; V: TRBV7-3; D: NA; size: NA; DNA: TGTGCCAGCAGCTTACTAGGGACGGACGGGGAGCTGTTTTTT; CDR3: CASSLLGTDGELFF
J: TRBJ2-7; V: TRBV11-2; D: NA; size: once; DNA: TGTGCCAGCAGCCTGGGAAGCTACGAGACCTACGAGCAGTACTTC; CDR3: CASSLGSYETYEQYF